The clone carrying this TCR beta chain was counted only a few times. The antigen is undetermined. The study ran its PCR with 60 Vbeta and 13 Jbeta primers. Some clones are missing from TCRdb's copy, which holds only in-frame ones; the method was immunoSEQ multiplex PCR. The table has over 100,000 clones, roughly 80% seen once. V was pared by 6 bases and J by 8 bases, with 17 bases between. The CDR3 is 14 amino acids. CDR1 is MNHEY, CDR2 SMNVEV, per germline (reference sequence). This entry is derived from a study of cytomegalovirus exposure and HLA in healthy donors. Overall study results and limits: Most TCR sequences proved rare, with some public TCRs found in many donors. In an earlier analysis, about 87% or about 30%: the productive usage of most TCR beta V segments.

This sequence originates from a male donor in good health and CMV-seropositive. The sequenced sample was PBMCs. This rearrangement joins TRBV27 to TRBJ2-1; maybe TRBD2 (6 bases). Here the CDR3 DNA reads TGTGCCAGCAGCCCAGGACTCGGCGGGGATGAGCAGTTCTTC. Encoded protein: CASSPGLGGDEQFF.